Below are 7 T cell receptor beta chains sequenced from a single sample in a study of human T cells and chemical hapten exposure. Time point specified: patch test 1, 2 weeks after DPC sensitization. This sample's treatment: therapeutic diphenylcyclopropenone sensitization with weekly scalp DPC. TCRdb re-called the RACE reads with MiXCR, one entry per CDR3 protein. The sample lists 380,000 or so distinct CDR3 sequences, about 4.4% seen once, with under 3% in the top ten. Here the sequenced sample was whole blood, taken in connection with sensitization to the hapten diphenylcyclopropenone (DPC). Receptors were obtained from a woman between 45 and 65 years old with alopecia areata. Some clones in this sample may be carry-over from other donors' samples.

This clonotype was picked up many times. The J gene is TRBJ1-2, the V gene TRBV5-1; a possible D gene is TRBD1 (6 bases). This CDR3 comprises 16 residues. V lost 0 bases, J lost 1 base, and 13 bases lay in between. Per the germline V gene, CDR1 is SGHRS and CDR2 is YFSETQ. The CDR3 loop is CASSLEQGRFNYGYTF. CDR3 nucleotide sequence: TGCGCCAGCAGCTTGGAACAGGGCAGATTTAACTATGGCTACACCTTC. The complete variable domain, with remaining parts taken from reference TRBV5-1 and TRBJ1-2, reads KAGVTQTPRYLIKTRGQQVTLSCSPISGHRSVSWYQQTPGQGLQFLFEYFSETQRNKGNFPGRFSGRQFSNSRSEMNVSTLELGDSALYLCASSLEQGRFNYGYTFGSGTRLTVV.

This clonotype was seen a few times. The CDR3 DNA reads as TGTGCCAGCAGCAGGAGGGATAGCAATCAGCCCCAGCATTTT. This sequence encodes CASSRRDSNQPQHF. This chain links TRBV5-6 with TRBJ1-5; D is unresolved. Between the trimmed V and J ends, which lost 4 bases and 0 bases, there was a span of 8 bases. Germline values: CDR1 SGHDT, CDR2 YYEEEE. CDR3 length: 14 residues.

This clonotype was observed at least ten times. This sequence joins TRBV11-2 and TRBJ2-1; D is undetermined. The CDR3 totals 15 residues. Germline V CDR1 and CDR2: SGHAT, FQNNGV. With 3 bases removed from V and 3 bases from J, the gap between germline ends came to 12 bases. The DNA of the CDR3 is TGTGCCAGCAGCTTGAGAGCCGACCACTACAATGAGCAGTTCTTC. Amino acid sequence: CASSLRADHYNEQFF.

This clonotype came up many times. J is TRBJ1-1 and V is TRBV3-1; tentatively, D is TRBD1 (6 bases). Trimming stripped 4 bases from V and 0 bases from J, with 12 bases between. The CDR3 runs 15 residues. Germline lookup yields CDR1 LGHDT and CDR2 YNNKEL (reference sequence). CDR3 sequence reads: CASSLRTAMNTEAFF. The CDR3 coding sequence is TGTGCCAGCAGCCTCCGGACAGCCATGAACACTGAAGCTTTCTTT.

This clonotype was seen a few times. The chain uses TRBV3-1 and TRBJ2-2, with D possibly TRBD2 on 5 matching bases. CDR1 and CDR2 from the germline V gene are LGHDT and YNNKEL (reference sequence). The V gene lost 9 bases and the J gene lost 3 bases, with 8 bases spanning the gap. CDR3 length equals 12 residues. The DNA of the CDR3 is TGTGCCAGTTTGGGAGACACCGGGGAGCTGTTTTTT. It translates to CASLGDTGELFF. Looking up the rest from reference TRBV3-1 and TRBJ2-2 gives the full variable domain: DTAVSQTPKYLVTQMGNDKSIKCEQNLGHDTMYWYKQDSKKFLKIMFSYNNKELIINETVPNRFSPKSPDKAHLNLHINSLELGDSAVYFCASLGDTGELFFGEGSRLTVL.

The sample holds many counts of this clonotype. CDR3 in DNA: TGCAGCGTTGGTACAGGGAGAACAGATACGCAGTATTTT. This codes for CSVGTGRTDTQYF. J is TRBJ2-3 and V is TRBV29-1, with D possibly being TRBD1 (6 bases). The CDR3 has 13 residues. Germline assignment: CDR1 SQVTM and CDR2 ANQGSEA. V lost 4 bases and J 3 bases, leaving 11 bases between the germline ends.

This clonotype was counted many times. The chain recombines TRBV7-6 with TRBJ2-7, with a weak D call TRBD1 (5 bases). Germline CDR1 reads SGHVS; CDR2 reads FNYEAQ. The germline V and J ends were trimmed by 4 bases and 2 bases, with 15 bases remaining between them. The CDR3 consists of 15 residues. The chain's CDR3 is CASSSSPLGAYEQYF. For the CDR3, the DNA is TGTGCCAGCAGCTCCAGTCCATTAGGGGCCTACGAGCAGTACTTC.